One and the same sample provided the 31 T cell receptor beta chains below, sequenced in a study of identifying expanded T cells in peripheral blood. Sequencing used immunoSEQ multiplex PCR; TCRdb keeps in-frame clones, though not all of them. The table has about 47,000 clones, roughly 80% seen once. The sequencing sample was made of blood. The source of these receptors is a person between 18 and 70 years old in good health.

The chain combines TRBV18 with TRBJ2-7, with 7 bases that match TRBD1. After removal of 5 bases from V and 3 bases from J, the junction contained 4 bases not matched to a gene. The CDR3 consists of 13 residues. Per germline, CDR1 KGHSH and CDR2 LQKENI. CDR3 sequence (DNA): TGTGCCAGCTCAGAGGGACAGTACTACGAGCAGTACGTC. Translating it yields CASSEGQYYEQYV.

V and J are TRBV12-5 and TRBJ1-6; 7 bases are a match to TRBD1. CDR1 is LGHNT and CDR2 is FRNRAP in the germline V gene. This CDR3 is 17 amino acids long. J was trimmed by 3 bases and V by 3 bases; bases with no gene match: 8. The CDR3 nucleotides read TGTGCTAGTGGTTTTAGGCAAGACAGGGTCTATAATTCACCCCTCCACTTT. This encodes CASGFRQDRVYNSPLHF. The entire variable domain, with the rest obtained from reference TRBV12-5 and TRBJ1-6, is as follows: DARVTQTPRHKVTEMGQEVTMRCQPILGHNTVFWYRQTMMQGLELLAYFRNRAPLDDSGMPKDRFSAEMPDATLATLKIQPSEPRDSAVYFCASGFRQDRVYNSPLHFGNGTRLTVT.

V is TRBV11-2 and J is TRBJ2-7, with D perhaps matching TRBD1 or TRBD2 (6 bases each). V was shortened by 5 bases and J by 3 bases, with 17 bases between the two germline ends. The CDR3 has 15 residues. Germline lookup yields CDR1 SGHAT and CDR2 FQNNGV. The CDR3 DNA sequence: TGTGCCAGCAGCGCAGGGGTCAGACTAGACTACGAGCAGTACTTC. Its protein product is CASSAGVRLDYEQYF.

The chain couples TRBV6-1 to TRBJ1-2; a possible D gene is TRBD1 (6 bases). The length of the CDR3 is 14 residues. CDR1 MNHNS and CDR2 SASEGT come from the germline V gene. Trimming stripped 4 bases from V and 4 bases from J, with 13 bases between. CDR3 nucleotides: TGTGCCAGCAGTGGGGCAGGGGTAGGCTATGGCTACACCTTC. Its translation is CASSGAGVGYGYTF.

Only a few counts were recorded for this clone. CDR3 amino acids: CASAGRNTEAFF. DNA for the CDR3: TGTGCCAGCGCGGGGAGGAACACTGAAGCTTTCTTT. V and J are TRBV6-5 and TRBJ1-1; D remains unclear. From germline, CDR1 is MNHEY and CDR2 SVGAGI. The V end was cut by 8 bases, the J end by 1 base, with 8 bases between. This CDR3 spans 12 amino acids.

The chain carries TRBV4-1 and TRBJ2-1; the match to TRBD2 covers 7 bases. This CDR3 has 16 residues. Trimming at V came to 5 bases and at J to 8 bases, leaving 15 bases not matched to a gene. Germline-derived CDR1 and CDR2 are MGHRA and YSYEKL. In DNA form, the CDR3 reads TGCGCCAGCAGCTATCGACTAGCTCTTGCGGTCGATGAGCAGTTCTTC. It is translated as CASSYRLALAVDEQFF.

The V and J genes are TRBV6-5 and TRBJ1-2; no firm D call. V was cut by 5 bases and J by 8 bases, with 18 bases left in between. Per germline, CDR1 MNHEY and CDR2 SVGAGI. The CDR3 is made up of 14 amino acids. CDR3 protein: CASSENRGIYGYTF. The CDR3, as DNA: TGTGCCAGCAGTGAGAATCGGGGTATCTACGGCTACACCTTC.

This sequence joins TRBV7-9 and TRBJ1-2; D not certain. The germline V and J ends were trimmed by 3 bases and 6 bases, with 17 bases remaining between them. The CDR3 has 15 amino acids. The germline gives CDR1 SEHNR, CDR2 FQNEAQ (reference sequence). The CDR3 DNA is TGTGCCAGCAGCTTTTTCCCTCGGGAACGAGATGGCTACACCTTC. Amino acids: CASSFFPRERDGYTF.

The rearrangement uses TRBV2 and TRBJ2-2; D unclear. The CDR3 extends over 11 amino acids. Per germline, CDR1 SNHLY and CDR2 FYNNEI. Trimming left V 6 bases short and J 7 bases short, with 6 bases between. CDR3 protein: CASRLSGELFF. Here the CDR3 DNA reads TGTGCCAGCAGATTGAGCGGGGAGCTGTTTTTT. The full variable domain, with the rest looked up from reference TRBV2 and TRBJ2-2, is EPEVTQTPSHQVTQMGQEVILRCVPISNHLYFYWYRQILGQKVEFLVSFYNNEISEKSEIFDDQFSVERPDGSNFTLKIRSTKLEDSAMYFCASRLSGELFFGEGSRLTVL.

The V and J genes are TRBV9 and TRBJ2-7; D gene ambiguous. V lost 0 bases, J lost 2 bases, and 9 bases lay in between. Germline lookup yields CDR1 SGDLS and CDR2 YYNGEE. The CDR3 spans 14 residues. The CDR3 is CASSVVHETYEQYF. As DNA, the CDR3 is TGTGCCAGCAGCGTAGTTCACGAGACCTACGAGCAGTACTTC. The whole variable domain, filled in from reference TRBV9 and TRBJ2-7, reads DSGVTQTPKHLITATGQRVTLRCSPRSGDLSVYWYQQSLDQGLQFLIQYYNGEERAKGNILERFSAQQFPDLHSELNLSSLELGDSALYFCASSVVHETYEQYFGPGTRLTVT.

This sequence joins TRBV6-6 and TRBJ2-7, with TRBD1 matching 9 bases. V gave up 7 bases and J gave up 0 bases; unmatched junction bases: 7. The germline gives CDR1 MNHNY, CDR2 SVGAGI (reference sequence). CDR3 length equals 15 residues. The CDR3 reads CASTRTGASSYEQYF. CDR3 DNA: TGTGCCAGCACCCGGACAGGGGCCAGCTCCTACGAGCAGTACTTC.

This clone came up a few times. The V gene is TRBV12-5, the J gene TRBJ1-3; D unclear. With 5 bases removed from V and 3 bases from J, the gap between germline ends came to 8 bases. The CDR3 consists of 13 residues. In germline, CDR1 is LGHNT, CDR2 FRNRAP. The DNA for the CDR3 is TGTGCTAGTGGTCGGAGTCGTGGAAACACCATATATTTT. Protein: CASGRSRGNTIYF. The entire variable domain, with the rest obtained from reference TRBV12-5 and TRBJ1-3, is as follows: DARVTQTPRHKVTEMGQEVTMRCQPILGHNTVFWYRQTMMQGLELLAYFRNRAPLDDSGMPKDRFSAEMPDATLATLKIQPSEPRDSAVYFCASGRSRGNTIYFGEGSWLTVV.

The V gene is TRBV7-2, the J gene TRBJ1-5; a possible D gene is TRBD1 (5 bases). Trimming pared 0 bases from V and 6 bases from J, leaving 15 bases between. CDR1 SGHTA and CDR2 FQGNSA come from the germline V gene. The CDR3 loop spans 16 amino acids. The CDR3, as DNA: TGTGCCAGCAGCTTAGCGGCGGGGCTTTCGGTTCAGCCCCAGCATTTT. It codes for CASSLAAGLSVQPQHF.

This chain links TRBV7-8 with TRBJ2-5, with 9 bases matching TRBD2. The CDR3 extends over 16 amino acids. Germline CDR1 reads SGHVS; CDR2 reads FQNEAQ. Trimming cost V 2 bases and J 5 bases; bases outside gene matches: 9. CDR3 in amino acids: CASSLFAGGPGETQYF. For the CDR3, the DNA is TGTGCCAGCAGCTTATTTGCGGGAGGGCCGGGGGAGACCCAGTACTTC.

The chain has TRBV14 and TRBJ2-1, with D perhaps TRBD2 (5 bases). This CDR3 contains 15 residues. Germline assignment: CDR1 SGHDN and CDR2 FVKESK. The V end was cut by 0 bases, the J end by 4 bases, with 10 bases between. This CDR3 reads CASSQDAGQYNEQFF. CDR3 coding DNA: TGTGCCAGCAGCCAAGATGCGGGCCAGTACAATGAGCAGTTCTTC. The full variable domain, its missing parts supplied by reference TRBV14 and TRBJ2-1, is EAGVTQFPSHSVIEKGQTVTLRCDPISGHDNLYWYRRVMGKEIKFLLHFVKESKQDESGMPNNRFLAERTGGTYSTLKVQPAELEDSGVYFCASSQDAGQYNEQFFGPGTRLTVL.

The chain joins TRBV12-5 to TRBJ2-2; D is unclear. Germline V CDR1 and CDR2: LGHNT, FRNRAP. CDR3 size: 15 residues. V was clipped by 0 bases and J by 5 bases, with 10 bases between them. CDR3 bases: TGTGCTAGTGGTTTGGTTCCCCCCAAAACCGGGGAGCTGTTTTTT. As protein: CASGLVPPKTGELFF.

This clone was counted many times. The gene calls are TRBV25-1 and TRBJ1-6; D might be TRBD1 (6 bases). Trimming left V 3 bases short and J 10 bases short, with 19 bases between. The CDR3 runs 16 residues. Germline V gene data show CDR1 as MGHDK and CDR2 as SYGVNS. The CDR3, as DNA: TGTGCCAGCAGTGATTTGAAGGGGGGCAGGTACTCACCCCTCCACTTT. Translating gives CASSDLKGGRYSPLHF.

CDR3 sequence: CASSSGGLGTGELFF. The CDR3 nucleotides read TGTGCCAGCAGTTCGGGGGGGCTGGGCACCGGGGAGCTGTTTTTT. The chain couples TRBV2 to TRBJ2-2; 8 bases agree with TRBD2. Germline CDR1 SNHLY, CDR2 FYNNEI. This CDR3 region has 15 residues. V dropped 5 bases and J dropped 4; count of bases not matched to a gene: 6.

The CDR3 loop reads CASSEGLYGYTF. CDR3 DNA sequence: TGTGCCAGCAGTGAAGGCCTTTATGGCTACACCTTC. The rearrangement links TRBV6-1 to TRBJ1-2; D unclear. The CDR3 covers 12 residues. Germline CDR1 is MNHNS and CDR2 is SASEGT. Trimming took 1 base from V and 5 from J, leaving 5 bases between them.

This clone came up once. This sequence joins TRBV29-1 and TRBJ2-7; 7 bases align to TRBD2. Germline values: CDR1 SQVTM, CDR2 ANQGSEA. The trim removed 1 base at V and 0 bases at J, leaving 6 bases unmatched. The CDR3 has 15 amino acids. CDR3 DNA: TGCAGCGTTGAAGTCGACACTAGCGACTCCTACGAGCAGTACTTC. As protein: CSVEVDTSDSYEQYF.

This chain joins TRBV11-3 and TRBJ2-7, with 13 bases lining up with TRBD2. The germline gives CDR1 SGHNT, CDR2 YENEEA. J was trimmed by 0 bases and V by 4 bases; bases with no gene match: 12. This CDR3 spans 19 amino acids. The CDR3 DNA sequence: TGTGCCAGCAGCTGCTTTCGACTAGCGGGGGGCGATAGCTCCTACGAGCAGTACGTC. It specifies CASSCFRLAGGDSSYEQYV.

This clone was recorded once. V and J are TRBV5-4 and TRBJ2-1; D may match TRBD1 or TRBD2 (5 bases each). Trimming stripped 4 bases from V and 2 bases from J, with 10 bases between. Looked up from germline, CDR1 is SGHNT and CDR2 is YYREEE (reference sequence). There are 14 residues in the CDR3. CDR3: CASSRGAAYNEQFF. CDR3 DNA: TGTGCCAGCAGCCGAGGGGCAGCCTACAATGAGCAGTTCTTC.

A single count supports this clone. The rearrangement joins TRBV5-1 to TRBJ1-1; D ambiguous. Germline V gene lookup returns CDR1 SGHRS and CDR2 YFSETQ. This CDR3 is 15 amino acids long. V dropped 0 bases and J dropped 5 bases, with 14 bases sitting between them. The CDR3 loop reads CASSLGRVAGTEAFF. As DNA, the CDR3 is TGCGCCAGCAGCTTGGGGAGGGTAGCAGGAACTGAAGCTTTCTTT. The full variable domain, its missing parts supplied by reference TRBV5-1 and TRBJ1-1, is KAGVTQTPRYLIKTRGQQVTLSCSPISGHRSVSWYQQTPGQGLQFLFEYFSETQRNKGNFPGRFSGRQFSNSRSEMNVSTLELGDSALYLCASSLGRVAGTEAFFGQGTRLTVV.

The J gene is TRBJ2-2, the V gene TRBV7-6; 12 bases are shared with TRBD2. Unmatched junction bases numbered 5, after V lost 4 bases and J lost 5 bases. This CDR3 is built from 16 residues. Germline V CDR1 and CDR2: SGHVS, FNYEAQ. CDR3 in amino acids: CASSSPSGGGTGELFF. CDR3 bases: TGTGCCAGCAGCTCCCCTAGCGGGGGGGGGACCGGGGAGCTGTTTTTT. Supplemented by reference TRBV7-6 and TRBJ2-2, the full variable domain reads GAGVSQSPRYKVTKRGQDVALRCDPISGHVSLYWYRQALGQGPEFLTYFNYEAQQDKSGLPNDRFSAERPEGSISTLTIQRTEQRDSAMYRCASSSPSGGGTGELFFGEGSRLTVL.

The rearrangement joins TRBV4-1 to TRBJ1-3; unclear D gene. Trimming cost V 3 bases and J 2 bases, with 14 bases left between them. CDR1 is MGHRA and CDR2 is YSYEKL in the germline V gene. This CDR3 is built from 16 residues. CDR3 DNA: TGCGCCAGCAGCCAGGTCACATCAACGGCTGGAAACACCATATATTTT. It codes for CASSQVTSTAGNTIYF.

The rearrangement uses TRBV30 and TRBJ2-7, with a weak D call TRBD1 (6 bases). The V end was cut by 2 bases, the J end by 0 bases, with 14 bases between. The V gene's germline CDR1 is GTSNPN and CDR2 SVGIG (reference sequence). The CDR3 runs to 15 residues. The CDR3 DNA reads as TGTGCCTGGAGTAGCACCGGGACATACTCCTACGAGCAGTACTTC. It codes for CAWSSTGTYSYEQYF.

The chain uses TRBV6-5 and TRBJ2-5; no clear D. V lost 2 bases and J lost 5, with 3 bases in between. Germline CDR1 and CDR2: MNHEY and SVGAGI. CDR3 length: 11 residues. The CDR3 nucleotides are TGTGCCAGCAGTTACCTTGAGACCCAGTACTTC. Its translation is CASSYLETQYF.

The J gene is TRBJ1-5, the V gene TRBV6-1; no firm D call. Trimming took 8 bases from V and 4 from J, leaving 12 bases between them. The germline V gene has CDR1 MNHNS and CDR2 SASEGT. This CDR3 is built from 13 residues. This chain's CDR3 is CASRLALNQPQHF. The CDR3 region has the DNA TGTGCCAGCCGTTTAGCCCTTAATCAGCCCCAGCATTTT.

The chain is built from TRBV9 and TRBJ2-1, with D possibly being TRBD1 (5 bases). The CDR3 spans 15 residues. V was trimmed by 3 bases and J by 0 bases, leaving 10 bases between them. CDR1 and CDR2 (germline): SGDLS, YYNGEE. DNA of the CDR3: TGTGCCAGCAGCGCGTCGGACACCTCCTACAATGAGCAGTTCTTC. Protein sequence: CASSASDTSYNEQFF.

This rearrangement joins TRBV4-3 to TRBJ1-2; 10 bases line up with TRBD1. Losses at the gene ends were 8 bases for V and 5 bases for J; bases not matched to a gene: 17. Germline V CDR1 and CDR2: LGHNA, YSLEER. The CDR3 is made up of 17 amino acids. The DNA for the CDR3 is TGCGCCAGCGCACCGGGACAGGGGTCCTTCGGGAGGTATGGCTACACCTTC. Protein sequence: CASAPGQGSFGRYGYTF.

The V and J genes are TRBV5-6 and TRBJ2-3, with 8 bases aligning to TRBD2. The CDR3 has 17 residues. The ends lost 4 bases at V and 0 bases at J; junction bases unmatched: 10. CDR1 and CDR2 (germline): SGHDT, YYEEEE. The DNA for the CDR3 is TGTGCCAGCAGCCCATTCCGGACTAGCTGGAGCACAGATACGCAGTATTTT. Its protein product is CASSPFRTSWSTDTQYF.